This paragraph covers one T cell receptor (beta chain) sequence. The sample belongs to a study of blood T cell repertoires in COVID-19. TCRdb's table, derived via immunoSEQ multiplex PCR, lists solely in-frame clones and lacks some. Of about 480,000 clones listed, 87% were seen once; the top ten hold roughly 1.8%. Trimming cost V 0 bases and J 0 bases, with 5 bases left between them. The CDR3 length is 15 residues. Germline V gene sequence: CDR1 ENHRY, CDR2 SYGVKD. V usage is TRBV10-3 and J usage is TRBJ2-2; D is uncertain. Sequencing was done on a sample of PBMCs or T cells enriched from blood (not recorded which). The TCR sequence derives from a woman under 30 with acute COVID-19. The CDR3 DNA follows: TGTGCCATCAGTGAGTCTGGAGCGAACACCGGGGAGCTGTTTTTT. This gives the protein CAISESGANTGELFF.